The source of this T cell receptor beta chain is a study of T cells in Graves' hyperthyroidism and ophthalmopathy. General observations from the study: Blood shared most expanded thyroid clonotypes above 0.001.

The CDR3 is 14 residues long. Germline CDR1 is SEHNR and CDR2 is FQNEAQ (reference sequence). V lost 5 bases and J 1 base, leaving 11 bases between the germline ends. An absence of ophthalmopathy progression within 18 months meant stable Graves' hyperthyroidism. Orbital computed tomography and thyroid ultrasound, together with serum TRAb and thyroxine and clinical symptoms, were used for diagnoses. This clonotype occurred many times. Its specificity is not known. RNA transcripts served as the template for amplifying TCR beta CDR3 regions. The HTBI primer set served for first-round RT-PCR of the TCR CDR3. From the multiplex PCR reads, TCRdb called clonotypes with MiXCR, one entry per CDR3 protein. The data contain about 210,000 distinct CDR3 sequences, over 15% of them singletons.

Sample: blood. V and J are TRBV7-9 and TRBJ1-1, with a possible D match to TRBD1 (5 bases). This TCR was sampled from a man in his fifties with Graves' hyperthyroidism. DNA for the CDR3: TGTGCCAGCAGCCCCAGACAGCGGAACACTGAAGCTTTCTTT. The encoded protein is CASSPRQRNTEAFF.